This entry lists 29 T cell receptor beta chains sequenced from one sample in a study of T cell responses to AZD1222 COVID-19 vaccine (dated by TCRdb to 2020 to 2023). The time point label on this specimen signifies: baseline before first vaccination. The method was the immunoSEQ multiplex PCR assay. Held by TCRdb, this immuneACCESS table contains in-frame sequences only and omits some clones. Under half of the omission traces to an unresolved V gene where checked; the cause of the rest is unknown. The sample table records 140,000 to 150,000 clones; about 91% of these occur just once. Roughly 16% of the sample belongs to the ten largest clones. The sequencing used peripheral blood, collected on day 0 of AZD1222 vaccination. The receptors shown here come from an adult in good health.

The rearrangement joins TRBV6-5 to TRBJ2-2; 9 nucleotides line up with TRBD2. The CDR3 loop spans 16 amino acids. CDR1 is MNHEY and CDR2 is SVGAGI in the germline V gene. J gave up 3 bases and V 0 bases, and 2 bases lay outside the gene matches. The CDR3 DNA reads TGTGCCAGCAGTTACTCTGAGCGGGGGGACACCGGGGAGCTGTTTTTT. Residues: CASSYSERGDTGELFF.

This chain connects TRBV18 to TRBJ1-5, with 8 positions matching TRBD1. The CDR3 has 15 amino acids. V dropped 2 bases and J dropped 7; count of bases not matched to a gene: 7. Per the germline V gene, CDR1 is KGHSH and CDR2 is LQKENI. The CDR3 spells CASSPVTGAAQPQHF. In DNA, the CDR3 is TGTGCCAGCTCACCAGTGACAGGGGCCGCACAGCCCCAGCATTTT.

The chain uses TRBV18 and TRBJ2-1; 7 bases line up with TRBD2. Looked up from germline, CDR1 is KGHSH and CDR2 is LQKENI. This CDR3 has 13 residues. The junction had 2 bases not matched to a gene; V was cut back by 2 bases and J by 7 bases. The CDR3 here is CASSPGLENEQFF. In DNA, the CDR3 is TGTGCCAGCTCACCAGGACTAGAGAATGAGCAGTTCTTC.

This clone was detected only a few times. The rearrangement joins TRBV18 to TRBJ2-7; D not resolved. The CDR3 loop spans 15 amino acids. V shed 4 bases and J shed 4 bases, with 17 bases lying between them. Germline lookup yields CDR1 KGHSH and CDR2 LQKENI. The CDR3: CASSLSDRSNYEQYF. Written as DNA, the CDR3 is TGTGCCAGCTCACTTTCTGACCGGTCCAATTACGAGCAGTACTTC.

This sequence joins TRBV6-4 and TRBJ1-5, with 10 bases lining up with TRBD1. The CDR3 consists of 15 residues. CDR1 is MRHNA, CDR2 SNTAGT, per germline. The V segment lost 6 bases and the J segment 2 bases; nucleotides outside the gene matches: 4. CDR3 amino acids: CASSHGTGGNQPQHF. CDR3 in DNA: TGTGCCAGCAGCCACGGGACAGGGGGCAATCAGCCCCAGCATTTT.

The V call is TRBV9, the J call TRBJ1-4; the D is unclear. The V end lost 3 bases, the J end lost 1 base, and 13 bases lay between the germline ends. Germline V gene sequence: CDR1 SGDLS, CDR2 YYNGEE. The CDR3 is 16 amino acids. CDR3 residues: CASSGGPGETNEKLFF. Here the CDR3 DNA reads TGTGCCAGCAGCGGAGGCCCCGGGGAAACTAATGAAAAACTGTTTTTT.

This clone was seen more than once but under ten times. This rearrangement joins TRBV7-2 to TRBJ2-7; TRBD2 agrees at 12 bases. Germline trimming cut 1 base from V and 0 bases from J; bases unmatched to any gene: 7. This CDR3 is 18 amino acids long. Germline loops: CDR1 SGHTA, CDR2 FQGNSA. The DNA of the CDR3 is TGTGCCAGCAGCTTAGGCTACGAACTAGCGGGGGGCTCCTACGAGCAGTACTTC. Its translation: CASSLGYELAGGSYEQYF.

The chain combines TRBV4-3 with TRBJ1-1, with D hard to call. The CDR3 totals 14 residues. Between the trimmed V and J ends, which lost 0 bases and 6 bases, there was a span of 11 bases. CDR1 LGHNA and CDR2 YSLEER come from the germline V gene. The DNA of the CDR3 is TGCGCCAGCAGCCAAGAGCGTAGTCGGCCTGAAGCTTTCTTT. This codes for CASSQERSRPEAFF.

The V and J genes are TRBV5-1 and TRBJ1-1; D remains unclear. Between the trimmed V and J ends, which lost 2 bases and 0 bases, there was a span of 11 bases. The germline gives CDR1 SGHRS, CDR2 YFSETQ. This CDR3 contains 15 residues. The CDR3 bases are TGCGCCAGCAGCTTTAGAGGTCAGATGAACACTGAAGCTTTCTTT. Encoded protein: CASSFRGQMNTEAFF.

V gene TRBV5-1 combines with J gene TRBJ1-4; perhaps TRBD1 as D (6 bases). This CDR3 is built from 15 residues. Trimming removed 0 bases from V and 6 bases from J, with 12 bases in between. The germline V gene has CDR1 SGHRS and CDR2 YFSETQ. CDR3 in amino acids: CASSLGVRGDEKLFF. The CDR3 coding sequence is TGCGCCAGCAGCTTGGGGGTCAGGGGTGATGAAAAACTGTTTTTT. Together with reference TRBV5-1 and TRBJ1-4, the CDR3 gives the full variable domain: KAGVTQTPRYLIKTRGQQVTLSCSPISGHRSVSWYQQTPGQGLQFLFEYFSETQRNKGNFPGRFSGRQFSNSRSEMNVSTLELGDSALYLCASSLGVRGDEKLFFGSGTQLSVL.

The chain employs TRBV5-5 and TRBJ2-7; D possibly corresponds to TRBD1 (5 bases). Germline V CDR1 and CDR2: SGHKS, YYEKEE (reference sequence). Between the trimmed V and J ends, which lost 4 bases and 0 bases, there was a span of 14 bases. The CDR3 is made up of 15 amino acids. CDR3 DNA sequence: TGTGCCAGCAGCCGGGCCGATGACAGCTCCTACGAGCAGTACTTC. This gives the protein CASSRADDSSYEQYF.

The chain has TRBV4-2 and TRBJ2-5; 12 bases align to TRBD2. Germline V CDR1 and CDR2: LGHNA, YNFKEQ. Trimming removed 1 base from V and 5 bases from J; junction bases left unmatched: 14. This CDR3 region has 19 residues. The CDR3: CASSQGGTSGGSWRETQYF. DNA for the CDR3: TGTGCCAGCAGCCAAGGAGGCACTAGCGGGGGGTCCTGGAGGGAGACCCAGTACTTC.

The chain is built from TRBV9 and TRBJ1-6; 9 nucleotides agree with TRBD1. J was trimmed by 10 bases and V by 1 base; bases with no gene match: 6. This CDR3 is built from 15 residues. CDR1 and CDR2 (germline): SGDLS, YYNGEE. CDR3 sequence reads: CASSVRTGVGSPLHF. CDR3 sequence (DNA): TGTGCCAGCAGCGTAAGGACAGGGGTTGGGTCACCCCTCCACTTT.

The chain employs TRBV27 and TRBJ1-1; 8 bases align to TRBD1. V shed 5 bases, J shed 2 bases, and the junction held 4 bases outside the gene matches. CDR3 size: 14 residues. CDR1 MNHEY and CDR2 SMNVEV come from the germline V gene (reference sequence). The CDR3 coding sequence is TGTGCCAGCAGTACCGGACAGGGTAACACTGAAGCTTTCTTT. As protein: CASSTGQGNTEAFF.

The CDR3 nucleotides read TGTGCCAGCAGCCAAGATACGGTAACCTATGGCTACACCTTC. Encoded protein: CASSQDTVTYGYTF. The chain combines TRBV4-2 with TRBJ1-2, with unresolved D. This CDR3 region has 14 residues. CDR1 LGHNA and CDR2 YNFKEQ come from the germline V gene. The V gene lost 0 bases and the J gene lost 4 bases, with 9 bases spanning the gap.

The CDR3 bases are TGTGCCAGCAGCGTATATTGGGGCAGCCGAAAGAATCAGCCCCAGCATTTT. Its protein is CASSVYWGSRKNQPQHF. The rearrangement joins TRBV9 to TRBJ1-5, with TRBD1 as a possible D gene (5 bases). CDR1 is SGDLS and CDR2 is YYNGEE in the germline V gene. This CDR3 is 17 amino acids long. V shed 1 base and J shed 4 bases, with 18 bases lying between them.

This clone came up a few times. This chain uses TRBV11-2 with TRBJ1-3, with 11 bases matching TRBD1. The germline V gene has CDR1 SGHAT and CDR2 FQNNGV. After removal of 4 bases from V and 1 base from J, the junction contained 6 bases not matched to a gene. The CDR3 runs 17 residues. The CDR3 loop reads CASSSWTGGASGNTIYF. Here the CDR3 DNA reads TGTGCCAGCAGCTCATGGACAGGGGGCGCGTCTGGAAACACCATATATTTT.

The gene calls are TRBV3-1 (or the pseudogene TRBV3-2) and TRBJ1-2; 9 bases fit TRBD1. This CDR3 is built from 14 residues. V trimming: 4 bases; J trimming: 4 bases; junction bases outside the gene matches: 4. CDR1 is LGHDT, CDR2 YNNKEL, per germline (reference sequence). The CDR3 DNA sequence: TGTGCCAGCAGCCTGGGACAGGGAATCTATGGCTACACCTTC. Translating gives CASSLGQGIYGYTF.

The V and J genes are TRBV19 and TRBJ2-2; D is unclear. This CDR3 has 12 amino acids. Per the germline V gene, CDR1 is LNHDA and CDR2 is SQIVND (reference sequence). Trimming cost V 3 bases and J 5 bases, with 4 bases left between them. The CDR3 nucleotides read TGTGCCAGTAGTATGGTAACCGGGGAGCTGTTTTTT. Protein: CASSMVTGELFF.

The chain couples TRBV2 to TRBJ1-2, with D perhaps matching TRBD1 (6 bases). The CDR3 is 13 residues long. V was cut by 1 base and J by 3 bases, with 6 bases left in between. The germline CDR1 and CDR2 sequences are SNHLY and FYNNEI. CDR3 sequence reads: CASSEGQDYGYTF. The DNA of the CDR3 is TGTGCCAGCAGTGAAGGACAGGACTATGGCTACACCTTC.

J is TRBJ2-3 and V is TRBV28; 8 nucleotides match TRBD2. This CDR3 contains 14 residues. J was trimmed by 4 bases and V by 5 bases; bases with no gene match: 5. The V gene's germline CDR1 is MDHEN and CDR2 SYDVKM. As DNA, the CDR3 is TGTGCCAGCAGTCCGGCCGGGGGGGCAGATACGCAGTATTTT. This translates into CASSPAGGADTQYF.

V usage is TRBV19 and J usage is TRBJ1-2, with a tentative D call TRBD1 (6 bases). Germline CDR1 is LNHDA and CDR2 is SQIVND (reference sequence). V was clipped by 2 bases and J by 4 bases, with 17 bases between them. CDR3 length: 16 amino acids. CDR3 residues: CASSITTGSGGYGYTF. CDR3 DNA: TGTGCCAGTAGTATAACCACAGGGAGCGGGGGCTATGGCTACACCTTC.

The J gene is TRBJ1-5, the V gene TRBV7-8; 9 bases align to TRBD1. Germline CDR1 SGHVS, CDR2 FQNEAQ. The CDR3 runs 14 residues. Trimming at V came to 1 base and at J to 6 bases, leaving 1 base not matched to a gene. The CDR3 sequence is CASSLGTGAQPQHF. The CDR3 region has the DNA TGTGCCAGCAGCTTAGGGACAGGGGCTCAGCCCCAGCATTTT.

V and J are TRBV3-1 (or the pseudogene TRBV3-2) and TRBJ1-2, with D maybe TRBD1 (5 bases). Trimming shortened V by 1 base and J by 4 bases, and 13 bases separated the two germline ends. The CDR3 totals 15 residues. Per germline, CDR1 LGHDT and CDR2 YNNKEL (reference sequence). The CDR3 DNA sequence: TGTGCCAGCAGCCAAGCCAAAGGGGCCAGCTATGGCTACACCTTC. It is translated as CASSQAKGASYGYTF.

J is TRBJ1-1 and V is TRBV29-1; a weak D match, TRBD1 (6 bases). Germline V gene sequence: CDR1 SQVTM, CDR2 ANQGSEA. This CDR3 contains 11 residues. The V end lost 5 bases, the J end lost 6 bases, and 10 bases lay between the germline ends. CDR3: CSVKTGPEAFF. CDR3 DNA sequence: TGCAGCGTTAAAACAGGGCCTGAAGCTTTCTTT.

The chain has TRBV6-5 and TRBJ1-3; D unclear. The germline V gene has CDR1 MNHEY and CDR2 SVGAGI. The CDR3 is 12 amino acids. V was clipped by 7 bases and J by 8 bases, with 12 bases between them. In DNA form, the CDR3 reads TGTGCCAGCACTTCTACGGGTCACACCATATATTTT. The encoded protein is CASTSTGHTIYF.

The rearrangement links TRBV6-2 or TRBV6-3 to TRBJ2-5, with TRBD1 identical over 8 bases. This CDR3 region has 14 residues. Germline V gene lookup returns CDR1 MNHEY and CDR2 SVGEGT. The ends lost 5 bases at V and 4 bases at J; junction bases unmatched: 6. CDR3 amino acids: CASSRSGGGETQYF. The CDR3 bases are TGTGCCAGCAGTCGATCAGGGGGCGGAGAGACCCAGTACTTC.

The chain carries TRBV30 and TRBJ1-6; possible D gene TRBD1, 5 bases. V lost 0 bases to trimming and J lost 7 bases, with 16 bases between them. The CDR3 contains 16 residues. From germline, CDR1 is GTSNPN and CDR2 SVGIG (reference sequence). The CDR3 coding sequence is TGTGCCTGGAGTGTACGTCAGGGAGTGGGGAATTCACCCCTCCACTTT. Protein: CAWSVRQGVGNSPLHF.

The CDR3 DNA is TGTGCCAGCAGCAAACAGGGGGCAGGTGGCTACACCTTC. This encodes CASSKQGAGGYTF. V and J are TRBV7-9 and TRBJ1-2; 9 bases are shared with TRBD1. The CDR3 runs 13 residues. Germline V lookup: CDR1 SEHNR, CDR2 FQNEAQ (reference sequence). J was trimmed by 7 bases and V by 5 bases; bases with no gene match: 5.